Each of the 13 T cell receptor beta chains below was sequenced from the same sample in a study of shared clonotypes between healthy human individuals. Assay: immunoSEQ multiplex PCR; the TCRdb copy retains only in-frame clones and omits some. The sample has 2 million to 2.5 million clones, 95% seen once; the top ten hold about 0.13%. Sequenced material: naive CD4+ T cells sorted from blood. Subset noted: CD45RA+ positively selected. The receptors come from a man between 18 and 35 years old in good health.

This clone was recorded once. The rearrangement links TRBV2 to TRBJ2-2; 7 bases map to TRBD1. The CDR3 is 18 amino acids. V gave up 4 bases and J gave up 5 bases; unmatched junction bases: 16. Germline V CDR1 and CDR2: SNHLY, FYNNEI. For the CDR3, the DNA is TGTGCCAGCAGTGGTTACTTAAGAGAAGGGGGCAGGACCGGGGAGCTGTTTTTT. It encodes CASSGYLREGGRTGELFF.

This sequence joins TRBV28 and TRBJ2-7; TRBD1 agrees at 9 bases. This CDR3 comprises 15 residues. Trimming took 3 bases from V and 2 from J; bases not matched to a gene: 5. The germline gives CDR1 MDHEN, CDR2 SYDVKM. CDR3 residues: CASSFRDRVPYEQYF. DNA of the CDR3: TGTGCCAGCAGTTTCCGGGACAGGGTGCCCTACGAGCAGTACTTC.

This clone has a single count. This chain links TRBV6-6 with TRBJ2-3; D gene unclear. The CDR3 is 12 amino acids. V lost 5 bases and J lost 3, with 6 bases in between. Germline V CDR1 and CDR2: MNHNY, SVGAGI (reference sequence). In DNA, the CDR3 is TGTGCCAGCAGTCTCAGGACAGATACGCAGTATTTT. Its translation: CASSLRTDTQYF.

The chain couples TRBV5-4 to TRBJ2-3; D remains ambiguous. Between the trimmed V and J ends, which lost 2 bases and 6 bases, there was a span of 13 bases. CDR1 and CDR2 from the germline V gene are SGHNT and YYREEE (reference sequence). The CDR3 is made up of 14 amino acids. CDR3 loop: CASSFPGRVDTQYF. CDR3 in DNA: TGTGCCAGCAGCTTCCCTGGACGGGTGGATACGCAGTATTTT.

CDR3 sequence reads: CASIRTPGLYGTDTQYF. The CDR3 nucleotides read TGCGCCTCTATCCGGACTCCGGGGTTGTATGGCACAGATACGCAGTATTTT. The chain combines TRBV5-1 with TRBJ2-3, with a tentative D call TRBD2 (5 bases). This CDR3 region has 17 residues. Germline V gives CDR1 SGHRS, CDR2 YFSETQ. The germline V and J ends were trimmed by 10 bases and 1 base, with 25 bases remaining between them.

V usage is TRBV28 and J usage is TRBJ2-7, with unresolved D. Germline V lookup: CDR1 MDHEN, CDR2 SYDVKM. The germline V and J ends were trimmed by 6 bases and 4 bases, with 7 bases remaining between them. The CDR3 contains 11 residues. CDR3 nucleotide sequence: TGTGCCAGCAGATGGGAATACGAGCAGTACTTC. It translates to CASRWEYEQYF.

Concerning this clone: Different DNA sequences within this sample yield the same CDR3. The CDR3 spells CASSPDRNSYEQYF. For the CDR3, the DNA is TGTGCCAGCTCACCGGACAGGAACTCCTACGAGCAGTACTTC. The V call is TRBV18, the J call TRBJ2-7, with 7 bases aligning to TRBD1. Germline loops: CDR1 KGHSH, CDR2 LQKENI. The CDR3 runs to 14 residues. J lost 0 bases, V lost 3 bases, and 2 bases had no gene match.

This chain connects TRBV6-1 to TRBJ2-7, with a possible D match to TRBD2 (6 bases). Trimming pared 4 bases from V and 7 bases from J, leaving 23 bases between. This CDR3 comprises 16 residues. Germline V gives CDR1 MNHNS, CDR2 SASEGT. CDR3 in DNA: TGTGCCAGCAGTGGGGCAGGGAGGCTAAGCCGCGGGGAGCAGTACTTC. Translating gives CASSGAGRLSRGEQYF.

V gene TRBV7-2 combines with J gene TRBJ2-1; D might be TRBD2 (5 bases). The CDR3 totals 12 residues. Trimming cost V 3 bases and J 7 bases, with 7 bases left between them. Germline CDR1 and CDR2: SGHTA and FQGNSA. The CDR3 protein is CASSFGRNEQFF. Here the CDR3 DNA reads TGTGCCAGCAGCTTTGGGAGAAATGAGCAGTTCTTC.

The chain joins TRBV5-1 to TRBJ1-4; 9 bases map to TRBD1. CDR3 length: 16 residues. The germline V gene encodes CDR1 SGHRS and CDR2 YFSETQ. Trimming removed 4 bases from V and 5 bases from J; junction bases left unmatched: 9. This chain's CDR3 is CASSREVQGANEKLFF. The CDR3 nucleotides are TGCGCCAGCAGCCGCGAAGTACAGGGGGCAAATGAAAAACTGTTTTTT. The whole variable domain, remainder taken from reference TRBV5-1 and TRBJ1-4, is KAGVTQTPRYLIKTRGQQVTLSCSPISGHRSVSWYQQTPGQGLQFLFEYFSETQRNKGNFPGRFSGRQFSNSRSEMNVSTLELGDSALYLCASSREVQGANEKLFFGSGTQLSVL.

For this clone: This sample includes further DNA sequences coding for the same CDR3. The chain is built from TRBV2 and TRBJ1-6; D perhaps matches TRBD1 (6 bases). Germline CDR1 reads SNHLY; CDR2 reads FYNNEI. The ends were cut back, 3 bases at V and 7 bases at J, with 10 bases in the middle. CDR3 length: 14 amino acids. The CDR3 DNA follows: TGTGCCAGCAGTGAGCAGGGGAGGAATTCACCCCTCCACTTT. Its protein is CASSEQGRNSPLHF.

V usage is TRBV2 and J usage is TRBJ1-4; weak D call: TRBD1 (5 bases). V lost 6 bases and J 7 bases, leaving 18 bases between the germline ends. The CDR3 extends over 15 amino acids. Germline assignment: CDR1 SNHLY and CDR2 FYNNEI. CDR3 bases: TGTGCCAGCAGAGGTCAGGGCCTCCACTCTGAAAAACTGTTTTTT. It translates to CASRGQGLHSEKLFF.

V usage is TRBV5-6 and J usage is TRBJ2-1, with TRBD2 identical over 9 bases. This CDR3 is 15 amino acids long. Germline CDR1 SGHDT, CDR2 YYEEEE. Trimming cost V 1 base and J 6 bases; bases outside gene matches: 5. The CDR3 DNA reads as TGTGCCAGCAGCTTGTACGCGGGAGGGGTCAATGAGCAGTTCTTC. This sequence encodes CASSLYAGGVNEQFF.